A selection of T cell receptor beta chains follows, all from one sample in a study of shared clonotypes between healthy human individuals. Using immunoSEQ multiplex PCR, the repertoire was profiled, and TCRdb retains in-frame clones only, with some absent. The data contain about 680,000 clones, approximately 79% of them singletons. Sequenced material: memory CD4+ T cells sorted from blood. These receptors came from a woman in her thirties in good health. Each CDR3 is given with its conserved first and last residue. The D gene is left open where the match is weak. Expanded clones are given a class, and other clones once, few, many or no size at all.

v_gene: TRBV25-1
d_gene: .
abundance: once
j_gene: TRBJ2-7
CDR3nt: TGTGCCAGCAGTGTGGGCGGTTCCTACGAGCAGTACTTC
CDR3aa: CASSVGGSYEQYF

v_gene: TRBV18
d_gene: .
abundance: few
j_gene: TRBJ2-2
CDR3nt: TGTGCCAGCTCACCATCGGACAACACCGGGGAGCTGTTTTTT
CDR3aa: CASSPSDNTGELFF

v_gene: TRBV19
d_gene: TRBD1
abundance: .
j_gene: TRBJ1-4
CDR3nt: TGTGCCAGTAGTACAACAACAGGGGGCAGATGGGAAAAACTGTTTTTT
CDR3aa: CASSTTTGGRWEKLFF

v_gene: TRBV4-1
d_gene: .
abundance: .
j_gene: TRBJ1-5
CDR3nt: TGCGCCAGCAGCCAAGGGTGGGAGGGAGTCAGTCAGCCCCAGCATTTT
CDR3aa: CASSQGWEGVSQPQHF

v_gene: TRBV30
d_gene: .
abundance: .
j_gene: TRBJ2-4
CDR3nt: TGTGCCTGGAGTAGTCGGCAGGGGATGTGGAACATTCAGTACTTC
CDR3aa: CAWSSRQGMWNIQYF

v_gene: TRBV10-1
d_gene: .
abundance: .
j_gene: TRBJ2-7
CDR3nt: TGCGCCAGCAGTGAGGCCCCCGACCTCTTATCCTACGAGCAGTACTTC
CDR3aa: CASSEAPDLLSYEQYF

v_gene: TRBV9
d_gene: TRBD1
abundance: .
j_gene: TRBJ1-1
CDR3nt: TGTGCCAGCAGCGTAACCCCCTCCGGGACAGGGAGATGGACTGAAGCTTTCTTT
CDR3aa: CASSVTPSGTGRWTEAFF

v_gene: TRBV18
d_gene: .
abundance: .
j_gene: TRBJ1-1
CDR3nt: TGTGCCAGCTCACCCACACGTACGGATACTGAAGCTTTCTTT
CDR3aa: CASSPTRTDTEAFF

v_gene: TRBV5-4
d_gene: .
abundance: few
j_gene: TRBJ2-5
CDR3nt: TGTGCCAGCAGCTACCAAGAGACCCAGTACTTC
CDR3aa: CASSYQETQYF

v_gene: TRBV27
d_gene: .
abundance: .
j_gene: TRBJ2-3
CDR3nt: TGTGCCAGCAGTTTATCCATTAGAGATACGCAGTATTTT
CDR3aa: CASSLSIRDTQYF

v_gene: TRBV27
d_gene: TRBD2
abundance: .
j_gene: TRBJ2-1
CDR3nt: TGTGCCAGCAGTTTAAGCGGACTAGCGGGGAAGTACAATGAGCAGTTCTTC
CDR3aa: CASSLSGLAGKYNEQFF

v_gene: TRBV7-9
d_gene: .
abundance: once
j_gene: TRBJ1-4
CDR3nt: TGTGCCAGCATTAAGGGCCCGAATGAAAAACTGTTTTTT
CDR3aa: CASIKGPNEKLFF

v_gene: TRBV11-2
d_gene: TRBD2
abundance: .
j_gene: TRBJ2-7
CDR3nt: TGTGCCAGCAGCTTAGTACCTCTAGCGGGAGACGAGCAGTACTTC
CDR3aa: CASSLVPLAGDEQYF

v_gene: TRBV19
d_gene: TRBD1
abundance: .
j_gene: TRBJ1-1
CDR3nt: TGTGCCAGTAAAAACCTGTACAGGGGTGGGGACACTGAAGCTTTCTTT
CDR3aa: CASKNLYRGGDTEAFF

v_gene: TRBV6-1
d_gene: .
abundance: .
j_gene: TRBJ2-7
CDR3nt: TGTGCCATGGGGCGAGGGGGGGGTATGTCCTACGAGCAGTACTTC
CDR3aa: CAMGRGGGMSYEQYF

v_gene: TRBV11-3
d_gene: .
abundance: .
j_gene: TRBJ2-3
CDR3nt: TGTGCCAGCAGCTTAGATGAAACAGATACGCAGTATTTT
CDR3aa: CASSLDETDTQYF

v_gene: TRBV5-6
d_gene: TRBD1
abundance: .
j_gene: TRBJ1-5
CDR3nt: TGTGCCAGCAGCTTGGAGGGGGCTTATCAGCCCCAGCATTTT
CDR3aa: CASSLEGAYQPQHF

v_gene: TRBV4-1
d_gene: .
abundance: .
j_gene: TRBJ1-4
CDR3nt: TGCGCCAGCAGGGGCATCTGGGAGGATGAAAAACTGTTTTTT
CDR3aa: CASRGIWEDEKLFF

v_gene: TRBV5-4
d_gene: .
abundance: .
j_gene: TRBJ1-3
CDR3nt: TGTGCCAGCGGTATAAAGAGCTCTGGGAACACCATATATTTT
CDR3aa: CASGIKSSGNTIYF

v_gene: TRBV19
d_gene: .
abundance: .
j_gene: TRBJ1-1
CDR3nt: TGTGCCAGTAGTATGAAAGGGGTAAAAGGCACTGAAGCTTTCTTT
CDR3aa: CASSMKGVKGTEAFF

v_gene: TRBV28
d_gene: .
abundance: .
j_gene: TRBJ1-4
CDR3nt: TGTGCCAGCAGTCCACTCAACAGCCGAGGGGAAAAACTGTTTTTT
CDR3aa: CASSPLNSRGEKLFF

v_gene: TRBV25-1
d_gene: .
abundance: .
j_gene: TRBJ2-1
CDR3nt: TGTGCCAGCAGTGGTCGAACAACACAGGGTTACGGGGAGCAGTTCTTC
CDR3aa: CASSGRTTQGYGEQFF

v_gene: TRBV7-9
d_gene: .
abundance: once
j_gene: TRBJ1-4
CDR3nt: TGTGCCAGCACCCCAGGAGAACAGGCCGAAAAACTGTTTTTT
CDR3aa: CASTPGEQAEKLFF

v_gene: TRBV6-6
d_gene: TRBD1
abundance: .
j_gene: TRBJ2-1
CDR3nt: TGTGCCAGCAAAGGGACAGGGGGAAATTATGAGCAGTTCTTC
CDR3aa: CASKGTGGNYEQFF

v_gene: TRBV9
d_gene: .
abundance: .
j_gene: TRBJ2-5
CDR3nt: TGTGCCAGCAGCCCGCAACCTGGGACCCAGTACTTC
CDR3aa: CASSPQPGTQYF